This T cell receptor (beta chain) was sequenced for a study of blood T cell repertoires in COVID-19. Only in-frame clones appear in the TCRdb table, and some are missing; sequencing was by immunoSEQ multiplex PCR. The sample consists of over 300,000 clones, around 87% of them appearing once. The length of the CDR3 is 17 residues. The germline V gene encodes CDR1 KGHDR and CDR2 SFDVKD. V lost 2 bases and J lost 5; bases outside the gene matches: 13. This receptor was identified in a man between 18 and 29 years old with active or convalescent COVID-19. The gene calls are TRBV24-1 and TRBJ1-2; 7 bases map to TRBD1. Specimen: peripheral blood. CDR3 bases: TGTGCCACCAGTGATTCCGCCGCAGGGGGAAGAGTGTATGGCTACACCTTC. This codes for CATSDSAAGGRVYGYTF.